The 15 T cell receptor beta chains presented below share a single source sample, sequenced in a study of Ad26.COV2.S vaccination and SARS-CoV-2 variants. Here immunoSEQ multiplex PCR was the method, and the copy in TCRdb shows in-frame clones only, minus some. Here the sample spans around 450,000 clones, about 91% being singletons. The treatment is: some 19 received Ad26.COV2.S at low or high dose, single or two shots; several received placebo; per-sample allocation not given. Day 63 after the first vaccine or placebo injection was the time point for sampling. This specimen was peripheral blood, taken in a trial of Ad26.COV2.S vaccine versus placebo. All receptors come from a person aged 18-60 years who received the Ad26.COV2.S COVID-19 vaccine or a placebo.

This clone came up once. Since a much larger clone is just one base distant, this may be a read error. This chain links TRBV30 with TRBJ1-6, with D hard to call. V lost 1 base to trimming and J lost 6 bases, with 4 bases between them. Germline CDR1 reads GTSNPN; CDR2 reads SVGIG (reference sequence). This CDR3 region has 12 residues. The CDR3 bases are TGTGCCTGGAGTGGATCTAATTCACCCCTCCACTTT. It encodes CAWSGSNSPLHF.

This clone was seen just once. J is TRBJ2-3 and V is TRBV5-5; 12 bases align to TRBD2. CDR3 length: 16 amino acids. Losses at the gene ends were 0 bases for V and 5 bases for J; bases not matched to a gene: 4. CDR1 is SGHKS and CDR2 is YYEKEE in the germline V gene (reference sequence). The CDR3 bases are TGTGCCAGCAGCTTGGTTACTAGCGGGGGGCGAGATACGCAGTATTTT. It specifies CASSLVTSGGRDTQYF. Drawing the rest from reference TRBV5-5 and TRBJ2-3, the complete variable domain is DAGVTQSPTHLIKTRGQQVTLRCSPISGHKSVSWYQQVLGQGPQFIFQYYEKEERGRGNFPDRFSARQFPNYSSELNVNALLLGDSALYLCASSLVTSGGRDTQYFGPGTRLTVL.

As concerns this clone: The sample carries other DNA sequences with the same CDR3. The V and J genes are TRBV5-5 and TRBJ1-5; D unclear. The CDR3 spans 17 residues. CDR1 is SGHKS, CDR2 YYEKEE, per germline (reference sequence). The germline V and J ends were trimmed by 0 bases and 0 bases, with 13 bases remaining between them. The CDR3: CASSLGRAGSSNQPQHF. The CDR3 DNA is TGTGCCAGCAGCTTGGGTCGTGCGGGTAGTAGCAATCAGCCCCAGCATTTT.

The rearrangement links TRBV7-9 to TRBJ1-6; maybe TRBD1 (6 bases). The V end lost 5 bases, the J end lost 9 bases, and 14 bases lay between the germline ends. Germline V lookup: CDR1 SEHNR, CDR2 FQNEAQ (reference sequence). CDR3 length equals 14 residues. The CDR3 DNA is TGTGCCAGCAGCGCCACAGGGTTGAGTTCACCCCTCCACTTT. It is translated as CASSATGLSSPLHF.

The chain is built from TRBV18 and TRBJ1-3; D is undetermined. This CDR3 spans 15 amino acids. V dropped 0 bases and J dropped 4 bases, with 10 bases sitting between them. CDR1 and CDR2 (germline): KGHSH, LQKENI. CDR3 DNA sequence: TGTGCCAGCTCACCACCGAGTAAATCCGGAAACACCATATATTTT. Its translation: CASSPPSKSGNTIYF.

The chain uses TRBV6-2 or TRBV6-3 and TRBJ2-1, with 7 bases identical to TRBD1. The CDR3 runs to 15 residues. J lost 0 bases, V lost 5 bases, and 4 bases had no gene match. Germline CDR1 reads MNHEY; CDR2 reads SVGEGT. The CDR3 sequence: CASSRQGSSYNEQFF. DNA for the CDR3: TGTGCCAGCAGTAGACAGGGTAGCTCCTACAATGAGCAGTTCTTC.

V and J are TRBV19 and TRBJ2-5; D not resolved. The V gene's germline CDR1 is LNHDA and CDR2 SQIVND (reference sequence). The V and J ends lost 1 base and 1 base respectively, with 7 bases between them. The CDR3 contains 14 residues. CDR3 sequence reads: CASSIGGFQETQYF. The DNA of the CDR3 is TGTGCCAGTAGTATAGGGGGTTTCCAAGAGACCCAGTACTTC.

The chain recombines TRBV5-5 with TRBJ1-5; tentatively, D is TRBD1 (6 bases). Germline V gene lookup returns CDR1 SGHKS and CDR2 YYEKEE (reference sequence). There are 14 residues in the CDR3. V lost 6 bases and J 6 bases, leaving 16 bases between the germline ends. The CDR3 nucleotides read TGTGCCAGCACGACAGGCCCAATGGGTCAGCCCCAGCATTTT. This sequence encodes CASTTGPMGQPQHF.

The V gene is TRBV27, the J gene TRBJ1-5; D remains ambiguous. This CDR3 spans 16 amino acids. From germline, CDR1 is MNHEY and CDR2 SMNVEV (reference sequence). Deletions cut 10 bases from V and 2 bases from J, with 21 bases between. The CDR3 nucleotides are TGTGCCACCCCGAAGGGTGGGTCACGGGGCAATCAGCCCCAGCATTTT. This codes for CATPKGGSRGNQPQHF.

The CDR3 coding sequence is TGTGCCTGGAGTGTACGGCACAGTCATTCACCCCTCCACTTT. Protein: CAWSVRHSHSPLHF. The gene calls are TRBV30 and TRBJ1-6, with D uncertain. Trimming cost V 0 bases and J 8 bases, with 11 bases left between them. The CDR3 has 14 residues. Germline V gene data show CDR1 as GTSNPN and CDR2 as SVGIG (reference sequence).

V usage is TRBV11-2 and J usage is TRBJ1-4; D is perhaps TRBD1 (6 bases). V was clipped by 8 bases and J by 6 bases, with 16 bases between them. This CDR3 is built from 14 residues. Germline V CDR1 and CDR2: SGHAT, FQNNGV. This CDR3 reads CASPEGGGDEKLFF. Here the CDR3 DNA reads TGTGCCAGCCCTGAGGGGGGAGGGGATGAAAAACTGTTTTTT.

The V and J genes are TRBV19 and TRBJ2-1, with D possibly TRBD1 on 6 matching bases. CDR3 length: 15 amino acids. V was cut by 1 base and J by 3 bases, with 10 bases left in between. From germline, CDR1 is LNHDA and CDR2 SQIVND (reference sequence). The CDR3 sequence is CASSIAGDHYNEQFF. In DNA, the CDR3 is TGTGCCAGTAGTATAGCAGGGGACCACTACAATGAGCAGTTCTTC. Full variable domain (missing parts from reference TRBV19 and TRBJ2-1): DGGITQSPKYLFRKEGQNVTLSCEQNLNHDAMYWYRQDPGQGLRLIYYSQIVNDFQKGDIAEGYSVSREKKESFPLTVTSAQKNPTAFYLCASSIAGDHYNEQFFGPGTRLTVL.

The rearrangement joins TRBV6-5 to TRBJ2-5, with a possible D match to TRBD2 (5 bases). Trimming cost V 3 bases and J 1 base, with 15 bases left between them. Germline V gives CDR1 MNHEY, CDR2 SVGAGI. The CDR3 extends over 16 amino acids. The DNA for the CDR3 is TGTGCCAGCAGTTATTACGCTAGCAGATCCCAAGAGACCCAGTACTTC. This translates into CASSYYASRSQETQYF.

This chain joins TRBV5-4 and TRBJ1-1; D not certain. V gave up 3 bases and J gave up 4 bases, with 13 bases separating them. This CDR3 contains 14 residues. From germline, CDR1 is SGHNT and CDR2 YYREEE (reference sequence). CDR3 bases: TGTGCCAGCAGCTCCCTGATCCGCGGCACTGAAGCTTTCTTT. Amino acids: CASSSLIRGTEAFF.

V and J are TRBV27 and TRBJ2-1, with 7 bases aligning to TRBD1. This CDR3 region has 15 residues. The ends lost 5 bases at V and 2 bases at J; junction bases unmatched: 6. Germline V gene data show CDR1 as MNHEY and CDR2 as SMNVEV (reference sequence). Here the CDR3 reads CASSPLDRTYNEQFF. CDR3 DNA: TGTGCCAGCAGTCCCCTGGACAGGACCTACAATGAGCAGTTCTTC.